This record looks at one TCR beta chain sequence and its context. Its antigen is unknown. Naive CD4+ cells were CD45RA-selected; the remaining cells were memory. This sample stems from a study of shared clonotypes between healthy human individuals. Study as a whole: Per-donor plates numbered three CD4 naive, three CD4 memory, two CD8 naive and one CD8 memory.

Germline loops: CDR1 LNHDA, CDR2 SQIVND (reference sequence). V gave up 7 bases and J gave up 1 base, with 5 bases separating them. This CDR3 is built from 12 residues. Repertoires were generated with immunoSEQ multiplex PCR, while TCRdb's copy carries only in-frame clones and drops some. The profile shows around 2,000,000 clones, approximately 95% of them singletons. Points from the study as a whole: The sharing of approximately 5.1% of naive CD4 clonotypes was seen across several donors.

Material: naive CD4+ T cells sorted from blood. Subset specified: CD45RA+ positively selected. The sequence was obtained from a man in his late teens or twenties in good health. The rearrangement uses TRBV19 and TRBJ2-4, with D unclear. CDR3 coding DNA: TGTGCCAGTAAATCGGCCAAAAACATTCAGTACTTC. Its translation is CASKSAKNIQYF.